The clone carrying this T cell receptor (beta chain) occurred once. This sample is drawn from a study of blood T cell repertoires in COVID-19. Study context: The study drew acute and convalescent COVID-19 samples from the United States, Italy and Spain. The cDNA or gDNA used as material had been derived from T cells, B-cell-depleted T cells, or PBMCs.

This CDR3 contains 14 residues. The germline gives CDR1 MDHEN, CDR2 SYDVKM. Trimming shortened V by 7 bases and J by 2 bases, and 14 bases separated the two germline ends. In the original analysis: The authors estimated nucleated cell counts from reference gene primer amplification. Using immunoSEQ multiplex PCR, the repertoire was profiled, and TCRdb retains in-frame clones only, with some absent. D and trimming come from the DNA, and the V and J calls and clone size come from that table. This table holds about 200,000 clones, 85% to 90% found once. Sample: peripheral blood. This clonotype was sampled from a man in his sixties with acute or convalescent COVID-19. This rearrangement joins TRBV28 to TRBJ1-2; D might be TRBD1 (6 bases). CDR3 sequence (DNA): TGTGCCAGCATCTCCCCCGGGACAAACTATGGCTACACCTTC. Amino acids: CASISPGTNYGYTF.